This T cell receptor (beta chain) was sequenced during a study of OX40 agonist ivuxolimab in advanced cancers. V lost 3 bases to trimming and J lost 2 bases; unmatched junction nucleotides: 11. The CDR3 spans 16 residues. Germline V gene sequence: CDR1 SQVTM, CDR2 ANQGSEA. Measured with immunoSEQ multiplex PCR; TCRdb has only the in-frame clones, and not every one. The table lists more than 9,000 clones, less than 65% of them singletons. The receptor comes from an adult with an advanced solid tumor such as melanoma, head and neck, liver or kidney cancer. The sequences come from CD4+ or CD8+ T cells sorted from blood, collected in a trial of the OX40 agonist ivuxolimab. The J gene is TRBJ2-7, the V gene TRBV29-1, with TRBD1 identical over 9 bases. CDR3 region: CSVDLGGQGRPYEQYF. CDR3 nucleotides: TGCAGCGTTGATTTGGGGGGACAGGGACGACCCTACGAGCAGTACTTC.